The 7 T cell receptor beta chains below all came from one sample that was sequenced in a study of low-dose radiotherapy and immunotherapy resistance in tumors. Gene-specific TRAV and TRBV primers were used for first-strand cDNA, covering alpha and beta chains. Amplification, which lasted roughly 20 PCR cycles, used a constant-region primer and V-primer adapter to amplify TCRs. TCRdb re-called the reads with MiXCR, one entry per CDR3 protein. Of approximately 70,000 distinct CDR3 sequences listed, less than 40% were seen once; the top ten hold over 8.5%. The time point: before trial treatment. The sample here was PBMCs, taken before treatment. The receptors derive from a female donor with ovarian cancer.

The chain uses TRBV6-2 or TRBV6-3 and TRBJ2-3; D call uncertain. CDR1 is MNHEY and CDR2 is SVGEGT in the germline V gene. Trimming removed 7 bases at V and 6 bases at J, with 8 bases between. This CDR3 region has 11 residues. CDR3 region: CASTDGDTQYF. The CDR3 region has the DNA TGTGCCAGCACCGACGGGGATACGCAGTATTTT.

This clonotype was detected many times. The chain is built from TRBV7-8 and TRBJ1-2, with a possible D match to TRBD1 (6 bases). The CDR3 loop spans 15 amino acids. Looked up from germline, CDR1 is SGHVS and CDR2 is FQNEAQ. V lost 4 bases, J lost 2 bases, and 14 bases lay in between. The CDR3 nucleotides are TGTGCCAGCAGCTCGGCGGGGGGGCAAAACTATGGCTACACCTTC. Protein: CASSSAGGQNYGYTF.

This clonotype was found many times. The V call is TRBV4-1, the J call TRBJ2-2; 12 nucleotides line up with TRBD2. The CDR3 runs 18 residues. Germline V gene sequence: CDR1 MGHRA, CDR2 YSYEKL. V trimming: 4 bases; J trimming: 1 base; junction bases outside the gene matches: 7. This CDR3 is CASSRTGLAGWNTGELFF. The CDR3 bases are TGCGCCAGCAGCCGCACTGGACTAGCGGGGTGGAACACCGGGGAGCTGTTTTTT.

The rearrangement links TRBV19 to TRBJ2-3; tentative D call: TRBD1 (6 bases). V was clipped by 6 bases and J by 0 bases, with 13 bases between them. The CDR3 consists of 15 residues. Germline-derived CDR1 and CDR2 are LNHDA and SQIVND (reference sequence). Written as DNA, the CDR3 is TGTGCCAGTAGCTGGGGGACAAGAAGCACAGATACGCAGTATTTT. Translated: CASSWGTRSTDTQYF.

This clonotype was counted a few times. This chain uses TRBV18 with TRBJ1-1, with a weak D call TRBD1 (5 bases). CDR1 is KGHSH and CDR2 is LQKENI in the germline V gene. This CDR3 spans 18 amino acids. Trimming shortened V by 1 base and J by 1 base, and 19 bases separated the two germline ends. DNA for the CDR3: TGTGCCAGCTCACCACGGGTGGCATCGGGGACGGCGAACACTGAAGCTTTCTTT. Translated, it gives CASSPRVASGTANTEAFF.

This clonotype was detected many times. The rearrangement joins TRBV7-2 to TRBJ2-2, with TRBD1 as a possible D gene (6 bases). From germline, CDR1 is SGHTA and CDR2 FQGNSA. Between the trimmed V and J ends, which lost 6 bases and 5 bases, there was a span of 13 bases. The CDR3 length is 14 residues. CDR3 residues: CASSHLRGTGELFF. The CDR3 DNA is TGTGCCAGCAGTCATCTTAGGGGGACCGGGGAGCTGTTTTTT.

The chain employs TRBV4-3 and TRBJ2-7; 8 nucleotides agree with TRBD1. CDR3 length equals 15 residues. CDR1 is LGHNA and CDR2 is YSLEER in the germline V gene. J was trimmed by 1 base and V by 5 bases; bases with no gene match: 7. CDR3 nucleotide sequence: TGCGCCAGCAGCAACAGGGGGGTGGGATCCTACGAGCAGTACTTC. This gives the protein CASSNRGVGSYEQYF.